These 6 T cell receptor beta chains originate from one sample sequenced in a study of CD8+CD57+ T cells in acquired aplastic anemia. Patients selected for sequencing had displayed CD8+CD57+ cell expansion by flow cytometry. Profiles of TCR beta VDJ and CDR3 were generated from a genomic DNA template. TCRdb passed the reads through MiXCR, listing each CDR3 protein once. The repertoire holds around 200,000 distinct CDR3 sequences, with approximately 51% as singletons. The sample comprised sorted CD4+, CD8+, or CD8+CD57+ T cells (not recorded which) from PBMCs. These receptors were collected from a human donor with aplastic anemia.

This clonotype showed up many times. The chain uses TRBV5-6 and TRBJ1-2; TRBD1 aligns across 8 bases. This CDR3 is built from 15 residues. Germline loops: CDR1 SGHDT, CDR2 YYEEEE. V lost 3 bases, J lost 4 bases, and 8 bases stayed unmatched. The CDR3 loop reads CASSSYSGGGYGYTF. The DNA of the CDR3 is TGTGCCAGCAGCTCCTATTCAGGGGGCGGCTATGGCTACACCTTC.

This clonotype was seen many times. The genes are TRBV20-1 and TRBJ2-1, with D unresolved. V was pared by 1 base and J by 8 bases, with 6 bases between. The CDR3 extends over 11 amino acids. The germline CDR1 and CDR2 sequences are DFQATT and SNEGSKA (reference sequence). The CDR3 nucleotides are TGCAGTGCTAGAGTTGACCATGAGCAGTTCTTC. It translates to CSARVDHEQFF.

This clonotype was picked up many times. The V and J genes are TRBV10-3 and TRBJ2-2, with D uncertain. The CDR3 is 16 amino acids. From germline, CDR1 is ENHRY and CDR2 SYGVKD. V lost 0 bases, J lost 2 bases, and 10 bases lay in between. CDR3 sequence reads: CAISESETGNTGELFF. CDR3 sequence (DNA): TGTGCCATCAGTGAGTCTGAGACTGGCAACACCGGGGAGCTGTTTTTT.

This clonotype occurred many times. The chain couples TRBV10-3 to TRBJ2-2, with D uncertain. Germline assignment: CDR1 ENHRY and CDR2 SYGVKD. The CDR3 spans 11 residues. Trimming pared 10 bases from V and 5 bases from J, leaving 8 bases between. The CDR3 reads CATLETGELFF. The CDR3 DNA follows: TGTGCCACCCTTGAGACCGGGGAGCTGTTTTTT.

This sequence joins TRBV2 and TRBJ2-5; unclear D gene. The CDR3 contains 15 residues. Germline values: CDR1 SNHLY, CDR2 FYNNEI. V was clipped by 5 bases and J by 4 bases, with 17 bases between them. CDR3 DNA: TGTGCCAGCAGTTCTACGTCAGGTGTAGGAGAGACCCAGTACTTC. It encodes CASSSTSGVGETQYF.

This clonotype was detected ten times or more. J is TRBJ1-4 and V is TRBV6-1; maybe TRBD1 (6 bases). The CDR3 consists of 14 residues. The germline V and J ends were trimmed by 6 bases and 7 bases, with 15 bases remaining between them. Germline values: CDR1 MNHNS, CDR2 SASEGT. CDR3 protein: CASRETGSGEKLFF. CDR3 DNA: TGTGCCAGCAGAGAAACAGGGTCGGGTGAAAAACTGTTTTTT.